This is a list of T cell receptor beta chains from one sample in a study of blood T cells in healthy people across ages. TCRdb redid the calling of the 5' RACE reads with MiXCR, one entry per CDR3 protein. The sample includes around 1.5 million distinct CDR3 sequences, 30% to 35% of them seen just once. Sequencing was done on a sample of blood. These receptors were collected from a woman aged 30 to 39 in good health. Each CDR3 is given with its conserved first and last residue. D genes are given only for firm matches. Where a row states a size, it is once, few, many or the class of an expanded clone; other rows omit it.

d_gene	abundance	v_gene	j_gene	CDR3nt	CDR3aa
.	once	TRBV27	TRBJ2-1	TGTGCCAGCAGTCCCCTTGGGGGGTCCGGCAATGAGCAGTTCTTC	CASSPLGGSGNEQFF
TRBD2	.	TRBV13	TRBJ2-7	TGTGCCAGCAGCTTGCGGGAGAGCTCGGACTCCTACGAGCAGTACTTC	CASSLRESSDSYEQYF
.	few	TRBV24-1	TRBJ1-2	TGTGCCACCAGTTCCTCGGGGATTGGCTACACCTTC	CATSSSGIGYTF
TRBD2	.	TRBV9	TRBJ2-5	TGTGCCAGCAGCGTAGAGGGACTAGCGGGAGTTGGGGAGACCCAGTACTTC	CASSVEGLAGVGETQYF
TRBD2	.	TRBV20-1	TRBJ2-3	TGCAGTGCTACCCGGGGGGGAGTAGATACGCAGTATTTT	CSATRGGVDTQYF
TRBD1	.	TRBV7-6	TRBJ2-7	TGTGCCAGCAGCTTGGGGACAGGGGCGGCCGAGCAGTACTTC	CASSLGTGAAEQYF
.	.	TRBV20-1	TRBJ1-1	TGCAGTGCTAGGCGGGGATTTCGCGTGAACACTGAAGTTTTCTTT	CSARRGFRVNTEVFF
TRBD1	.	TRBV10-3	TRBJ2-3	TGTGCCATCATGGGACAGGATACAGATACGCAGTATTTT	CAIMGQDTDTQYF
TRBD2	.	TRBV20-1	TRBJ2-3	TGCAGTGCTTTTAGCGGGAGGGCCCCAGATACGCAGTATTTT	CSAFSGRAPDTQYF
.	.	TRBV6-1	TRBJ1-1	TGTGCCAGCAGTCCCTGGATGTCCCGGTACACTGAAGCTTTCTTT	CASSPWMSRYTEAFF
TRBD1	.	TRBV6-5	TRBJ1-1	TGTGCCAGCAGCACCCGGACAGGCGGCACTGAAGCTTTCTTT	CASSTRTGGTEAFF
.	.	TRBV5-6	TRBJ2-7	TGTGCCAGCAGCAAAATGCTACCTGGCGAGCAGTACTTC	CASSKMLPGEQYF
.	few	TRBV2	TRBJ2-4	TGTGCCAGCAGCAAGACAGCAAGAGGAGCCAAAAACATTCAGTACTTC	CASSKTARGAKNIQYF
.	few	TRBV7-3	TRBJ2-5	TGTGCCAGCAGCTTGGTGAGCACAGAGACCCAGTACTTC	CASSLVSTETQYF
TRBD2	few	TRBV20-1	TRBJ2-7	TGCAGTGCGGGGACCGGGACTAGCGGAACCTACGAGCAGTACTTC	CSAGTGTSGTYEQYF
.	.	TRBV20-1	TRBJ1-1	TGCAGTCTCCCGGAGTCACCCCGAGCTTTCTTT	CSLPESPRAFF
.	many	TRBV14	TRBJ2-5	TGTGCCAGCAGCCAGAGCTCGGGGGTCGGGGAGACCCAGTACTTC	CASSQSSGVGETQYF
.	few	TRBV5-4	TRBJ2-3	TGTGCCAGCAGCTTGGTGTGGGAGAGCACAGATACGCAGTATTTT	CASSLVWESTDTQYF
TRBD2	once	TRBV20-1	TRBJ2-7	TGCAGTGCTAGAGATCAGTCGAGCGGGGCATTTTACGAGCAGTACTTC	CSARDQSSGAFYEQYF
.	.	TRBV25-1	TRBJ2-3	TGTGCCAGCAGTTCCAACACACGAGATACGCAGTATTTT	CASSSNTRDTQYF
.	.	TRBV4-2	TRBJ1-1	TGTGCCAGCAGCCAAGTCCGAGGGGCAGACACTGAAGCTTTCTTT	CASSQVRGADTEAFF
.	few	TRBV5-1	TRBJ2-7	TGCGCCAGCAGCTCCCGGGACCTGGGCAGGTACGAGCAGTACTTC	CASSSRDLGRYEQYF
TRBD1	.	TRBV20-1	TRBJ1-2	TGCAGTGCTAGAAAACAGGGGGACTTAGTGTGGGGCTACACCTTC	CSARKQGDLVWGYTF
.	.	TRBV7-9	TRBJ2-1	TGTGCCAGCAGCCCGGCGGCGGGGAGCTCCTACAATGAGCAGTTCTTC	CASSPAAGSSYNEQFF
TRBD1	.	TRBV29-1	TRBJ2-7	TGCAGCGTCCCGATACAGGGGTTCTACGAGCAGTACTTC	CSVPIQGFYEQYF
TRBD2	few	TRBV7-2	TRBJ2-5	TGTGCCAGCAGCTTACTAGCGGGAACCATCCAAGAGACCCAGTACTTC	CASSLLAGTIQETQYF
TRBD2	.	TRBV12-3/TRBV12-4	TRBJ2-5	TGTGCCAGCAGACGACTAGCGGGGGGGCCCGGGACCCAGTACTTC	CASRRLAGGPGTQYF
.	.	TRBV7-8	TRBJ1-5	TGTGCCAGCTGCCTTCGGGAGGGGGACAATCGGCCCCAGCATTTT	CASCLREGDNRPQHF
.	few	TRBV29-1	TRBJ1-1	TGCAGCGCCTTCCGGGCCACGGGTGAAGCTTTCTTT	CSAFRATGEAFF
TRBD2	.	TRBV4-2	TRBJ2-3	TGTGCCAGCAAGATAGCGGGAGAGCGCGAAGATACGCAGTATTTT	CASKIAGEREDTQYF
TRBD1	few	TRBV28	TRBJ2-1	TGTGCCAGCAGTCCACCTCAGGGGGATTACGTGAGGCAGTTCTTC	CASSPPQGDYVRQFF
TRBD2	few	TRBV20-1	TRBJ2-3	TGCAGTGCTAGAGATCGGGGCCTAGCGGGAGTTAAAGATACGCAGTATTTT	CSARDRGLAGVKDTQYF